The TCR beta chain under discussion was sequenced for a study of T cells in localized non-small cell lung cancer. Study results and limitations: Appearing in adjacent lung were a median about 57 of the top 100 tumor clones.

Trimming removed 4 bases from V and 7 bases from J, with 14 bases in between. The CDR3 spans 15 residues. The germline CDR1 and CDR2 sequences are MDHEN and SYDVKM. This clone was counted a single time. The antigen remains undetermined. The data were produced by immunoSEQ multiplex PCR, yet TCRdb's version contains in-frame clones alone and is incomplete. Here the sample spans 20,000 to 30,000 clones, 92% being singletons. The TCR was taken from a woman aged 40 to 75 with stage I lung adenocarcinoma. Specimen: peripheral blood, collected before any cancer treatment. J is TRBJ1-6 and V is TRBV28; D gene uncertain. The CDR3 coding sequence is TGTGCCAGCAGTTACCCCGGAGGGCGGAATTCACCCCTCCACTTT. Residues: CASSYPGGRNSPLHF.